The 32 T cell receptor beta chains in this list originate from one sample, sequenced in a study of blood T cells in healthy people across ages. Next came a second PCR, run for 7 to 11 cycles, which used a sample-barcoded 5' primer along with a J-beta primer mix. Via MiXCR, TCRdb re-called the 5' RACE reads, giving one row per CDR3 protein. The data contain over 600,000 distinct CDR3 sequences, roughly 21% of them singletons. The sample comprised blood. The receptors stem from a man between 70 and 80 years old in good health.

This clonotype was picked up a small number of times. J is TRBJ1-5 and V is TRBV4-1; 7 bases are shared with TRBD1. Trimming cost V 0 bases and J 3 bases; bases outside gene matches: 14. The CDR3 has 19 residues. Looked up from germline, CDR1 is MGHRA and CDR2 is YSYEKL. CDR3 DNA: TGCGCCAGCAGCCAAGATCCCTCTGCGATCGGACAGGCCAATCAGCCCCAGCATTTT. Its protein is CASSQDPSAIGQANQPQHF.

In its sample, this clonotype was seen a few times. This rearrangement joins TRBV28 to TRBJ2-5; TRBD2 is a possible D gene (6 bases). The end of the DNA is better explained by TRBJ2-7, so the J call may be wrong. Looked up from germline, CDR1 is MDHEN and CDR2 is SYDVKM. The CDR3 loop spans 14 amino acids. The CDR3 DNA reads as TGTGCCAGCAGTTTTGCGGGGCGAATCTACGAGCAGTACTTC. Translating it yields CASSFAGRIYEQYF.

The rearrangement uses TRBV7-2 and TRBJ2-1; tentatively, D is TRBD1 (6 bases). With 2 bases removed from V and 7 bases from J, the gap between germline ends came to 15 bases. The CDR3 is 15 amino acids. In germline, CDR1 is SGHTA, CDR2 FQGNSA. CDR3 sequence (DNA): TGTGCCAGCAGCTTAAGGGGGAGCGACTGGAATGAGCAGTTCTTC. Its protein product is CASSLRGSDWNEQFF.

V and J are TRBV4-2 and TRBJ1-6; a weak D match, TRBD1 (5 bases). The CDR3 is 15 amino acids. V was shortened by 0 bases and J by 10 bases, with 13 bases between the two germline ends. CDR1 and CDR2 from the germline V gene are LGHNA and YNFKEQ. CDR3: CASSQDKGVNSPLHF. DNA for the CDR3: TGTGCCAGCAGCCAAGATAAAGGGGTGAACTCACCCCTCCACTTT.

The chain uses TRBV6-2 or TRBV6-3 and TRBJ2-3; D might be TRBD2 (6 bases). There are 16 residues in the CDR3. V gave up 2 bases and J gave up 1 base, with 13 bases separating them. The germline gives CDR1 MNHEY, CDR2 SVGEGT. The DNA for the CDR3 is TGTGCCAGCAGTTACGGAGGGGTCGGAGGCACAGATACGCAGTATTTT. Protein product: CASSYGGVGGTDTQYF.

The CDR3: CASSLVAAGGEKYEQYF. The CDR3 DNA sequence: TGTGCCAGCAGCTTAGTCGCAGCGGGAGGGGAGAAATACGAGCAGTACTTC. The V call is TRBV7-2, the J call TRBJ2-7, with 10 bases identical to TRBD2. The CDR3 contains 17 residues. Germline-derived CDR1 and CDR2 are SGHTA and FQGNSA. The V gene end was trimmed by 1 base and the J gene end by 4 bases; junction bases not matched to a gene: 10.

The rearrangement uses TRBV2 and TRBJ1-2; no firm D call. Germline V gene lookup returns CDR1 SNHLY and CDR2 FYNNEI. V was trimmed by 7 bases and J by 2 bases, leaving 14 bases between them. The length of the CDR3 is 14 residues. The CDR3 sequence is CASNSPQENYGYTF. DNA of the CDR3: TGTGCCAGCAATTCGCCCCAGGAGAACTATGGCTACACCTTC.

Only a few counts were recorded for this clonotype. A much larger clone differs by one base, so this may be a read error. The chain carries TRBV5-1 and TRBJ2-1; 10 positions agree with TRBD2. Germline V CDR1 and CDR2: SGHRS, YFSETQ. The CDR3 length is 18 residues. The CDR3 is CASSLAPSGGSSYNEQSF. CDR3 nucleotide sequence: TGCGCCAGCAGCTTGGCCCCTAGCGGGGGAAGCTCCTACAATGAGCAGTCCTTC.

This clonotype has only a few counts. This sequence may be a read error, since a much larger clone differs from it by one base. J is TRBJ2-5 and V is TRBV20-1, with 7 nucleotides matching TRBD1. CDR3 size: 12 residues. Germline CDR1 DFQATT, CDR2 SNEGSKA (reference sequence). The CDR3: CSAGDSRQTLYF. CDR3 DNA: TGCAGTGCTGGGGACAGTAGGCAGACCCTGTACTTC.

V usage is TRBV7-8 and J usage is TRBJ2-5; D is uncertain. CDR1 is SGHVS and CDR2 is FQNEAQ in the germline V gene. V was clipped by 5 bases and J by 5 bases, with 12 bases between them. The CDR3 is made up of 13 amino acids. This chain's CDR3 is CASSPSLGETQYF. The CDR3 DNA follows: TGTGCCAGCAGCCCCAGCCTGGGCGAGACCCAGTACTTC.

This clonotype came up a few times. The rearrangement links TRBV18 to TRBJ2-7, with no clear D. Trimming removed 0 bases at V and 2 bases at J, with 8 bases between. The CDR3 sequence is 14 residues long. CDR1 and CDR2 (germline): KGHSH, LQKENI. DNA of the CDR3: TGTGCCAGCTCACCACCTGGGCCCGCCTACGAGCAGTACTTC. Its protein is CASSPPGPAYEQYF.

Regarding this clonotype: A clone one base away is much larger, so this may be a read error. This is likely a read error, given that the CDR3 carries no conserved phenylalanine or tryptophan at its end. The V call is TRBV12-3 or TRBV12-4, the J call TRBJ2-5; D is possibly TRBD1 (6 bases). This CDR3 is built from 15 residues. V was pared by 7 bases and J by 4 bases, with 19 bases between. DNA for the CDR3: TGTGCCAGCACATTTTCCAGGGGCCGAGGAGAGACCCAGTACTCC. Translation: CASTFSRGRGETQYS.

This clonotype came up many times. This chain links TRBV20-1 with TRBJ2-3; TRBD2 might be the D (5 bases). Deletions cut 6 bases from V and 5 bases from J, with 21 bases between. CDR1 is DFQATT and CDR2 is SNEGSKA in the germline V gene (reference sequence). The CDR3 extends over 15 amino acids. Here the CDR3 DNA reads TGCAGTGCCCCCCACGGGCAGGAAGGAGGAGATACGCAGTATTTT. This translates into CSAPHGQEGGDTQYF.

The sample holds a few counts of this clonotype. This chain connects TRBV11-1 to TRBJ2-1; no definite D call. CDR3 length: 17 amino acids. The germline V gene encodes CDR1 SGHAT and CDR2 FQDESV (reference sequence). Trimming removed 2 bases from V and 2 bases from J, with 16 bases in between. The CDR3 region has the DNA TGTGCCAGCAGCTTAAGCCCTAGTCCCATACCCTACAATGAGCAGTTCTTC. Translating it yields CASSLSPSPIPYNEQFF.

This clonotype was seen just once. The rearrangement joins TRBV28 to TRBJ2-1; D is possibly TRBD1 (6 bases). The CDR3 runs to 15 residues. In germline, CDR1 is MDHEN, CDR2 SYDVKM. Trimming left V 8 bases short and J 6 bases short, with 20 bases between. CDR3 nucleotides: TGTGCCAGCCAGGGGCCGGGGTTAGCCGGCAATGAGCAGTTCTTC. This gives the protein CASQGPGLAGNEQFF.

This clonotype showed up just a few times. The genes are TRBV5-1 and TRBJ2-3, with 10 bases that match TRBD2. Germline CDR1 SGHRS, CDR2 YFSETQ. The CDR3 contains 16 residues. Unmatched junction bases numbered 2, after V lost 1 base and J lost 0 bases. The CDR3 here is CASSLPTSGSTDTQYF. The CDR3 DNA sequence: TGCGCCAGCAGCTTGCCGACTAGCGGGAGCACAGATACGCAGTATTTT.

In regard to this clonotype: Mismatch with germline at one junction end may stem from a read error. V gene TRBV29-1 combines with J gene TRBJ2-1; 7 bases line up with TRBD1. Germline V gene data show CDR1 as SQVTM and CDR2 as ANQGSEA. This CDR3 is 16 amino acids long. CDR3 coding DNA: TGCGGCGTTGAGACAGGACAGGCGAGCTCCTACAATGAGCAGTTCTTC. Encoded protein: CGVETGQASSYNEQFF.

This clonotype was counted between two and nine times. This chain links TRBV7-2 with TRBJ2-5; D is possibly TRBD2 (8 bases). TRBJ2-1 explains the end of the DNA better; the J call may be wrong. The CDR3 has 15 residues. CDR1 and CDR2 (germline): SGHTA, FQGNSA. CDR3 in DNA: TGTGCCAGCAGCCCCGGCTCAGGGGGACTAGGAGAGCAGTTCTTC. Protein product: CASSPGSGGLGEQFF.

This clonotype was counted only a few times. V gene TRBV5-5 combines with J gene TRBJ2-7, with a tentative D call TRBD1 (6 bases). In germline, CDR1 is SGHKS, CDR2 YYEKEE (reference sequence). The CDR3 length is 13 residues. V lost 5 bases and J 3 bases, leaving 12 bases between the germline ends. CDR3 in DNA: TGTGCCAGCAGTCTACAGGGAAACTACGAGCAGTACTTC. It specifies CASSLQGNYEQYF.

This clonotype has more than one count but fewer than ten. The genes are TRBV5-6 and TRBJ2-5, with TRBD2 as a possible D gene (5 bases). In germline, CDR1 is SGHDT, CDR2 YYEEEE. The CDR3 spans 16 residues. V dropped 0 bases and J dropped 1 base, with 13 bases sitting between them. Written as DNA, the CDR3 is TGTGCCAGCAGCTTGGGGCTAGCAGTCGTCCAAGAGACCCAGTACTTC. Translated: CASSLGLAVVQETQYF. The whole variable domain, remainder taken from reference TRBV5-6 and TRBJ2-5, is DAGVTQSPTHLIKTRGQQVTLRCSPKSGHDTVSWYQQALGQGPQFIFQYYEEEERQRGNFPDRFSGHQFPNYSSELNVNALLLGDSALYLCASSLGLAVVQETQYFGPGTRLLVL.

There are a few counts of this clonotype. The chain links TRBV20-1 to TRBJ2-4; 8 positions match TRBD2. Per germline, CDR1 DFQATT and CDR2 SNEGSKA (reference sequence). This CDR3 is built from 17 residues. The V gene end was trimmed by 5 bases and the J gene end by 0 bases; junction bases not matched to a gene: 12. The CDR3 protein is CSALELAETLAKNIQYF. The CDR3 DNA is TGCAGTGCTTTAGAACTAGCGGAAACACTAGCCAAAAACATTCAGTACTTC.

The chain combines TRBV4-1 with TRBJ1-4; tentatively, D is TRBD1 (6 bases). V lost 8 bases to trimming and J lost 0 bases, with 10 bases between them. Germline-derived CDR1 and CDR2 are MGHRA and YSYEKL. The CDR3 is made up of 14 amino acids. The DNA for the CDR3 is TGCGCCAGCCGGGGGGCAGCAACTAATGAAAAACTGTTTTTT. Its protein is CASRGAATNEKLFF.

There are a few counts of this clonotype. The junction and the germline gene differ at one end; a read error may be behind it. The chain carries TRBV4-1 and TRBJ2-1, with 7 bases aligning to TRBD2. This CDR3 has 16 amino acids. Germline values: CDR1 MGHRA, CDR2 YSYEKL. CDR3 region: CASSQESGGSYNEQSF. CDR3 coding DNA: TGCGCCAGCAGCCAAGAGAGTGGCGGGAGTTACAATGAGCAGTCCTTC.

The chain links TRBV29-1 to TRBJ1-3, with D hard to call. Per the germline V gene, CDR1 is SQVTM and CDR2 is ANQGSEA. This CDR3 region has 12 residues. V lost 7 bases and J 1 base, leaving 8 bases between the germline ends. The CDR3 bases are TGCAGCGGAAGGGTTTCTGGAAACACCATATATTTT. This translates into CSGRVSGNTIYF.

Ten or more counts support this clonotype. V and J are TRBV28 and TRBJ2-7, with D unresolved. The CDR3 has 11 amino acids. Trimming cost V 5 bases and J 3 bases, with 5 bases left between them. Germline-derived CDR1 and CDR2 are MDHEN and SYDVKM. In nucleotides, the CDR3 is TGTGCCAGCAGTAAAAACTACGAGCAGTACTTC. Translation gives CASSKNYEQYF.

This clonotype was counted between two and nine times. The genes are TRBV20-1 and TRBJ2-7, with 8 nucleotides matching TRBD1. V lost 6 bases, J lost 5 bases, and 9 bases stayed unmatched. In germline, CDR1 is DFQATT, CDR2 SNEGSKA (reference sequence). The CDR3 contains 13 residues. The CDR3 is CSAQPWGQDEQYF. CDR3 nucleotide sequence: TGCAGTGCACAACCTTGGGGACAGGACGAGCAGTACTTC.

J is TRBJ1-1 and V is TRBV29-1; no firm D call. There are 13 residues in the CDR3. V lost 1 base to trimming and J lost 4 bases, with 10 bases between them. From germline, CDR1 is SQVTM and CDR2 ANQGSEA. CDR3 amino acids: CSVEGGGGTEAFF. CDR3 in DNA: TGCAGCGTTGAAGGGGGAGGAGGCACTGAAGCTTTCTTT.

V usage is TRBV3-1 and J usage is TRBJ1-1; a weak D match, TRBD1 (6 bases). Trimming cost V 1 base and J 11 bases, with 14 bases left between them. CDR1 is LGHDT, CDR2 YNNKEL, per germline (reference sequence). The CDR3 is 13 amino acids. CDR3 protein: CASSQGEGVGAFF. The CDR3 region has the DNA TGTGCCAGCAGCCAAGGGGAGGGGGTTGGCGCTTTCTTT.

This clonotype turned up a few times. The chain has TRBV6-6 and TRBJ1-3, with TRBD1 matching 7 bases. The CDR3 extends over 14 amino acids. The germline V gene has CDR1 MNHNY and CDR2 SVGAGI (reference sequence). Unmatched junction bases numbered 4, after V lost 6 bases and J lost 2 bases. DNA of the CDR3: TGTGCCAGCAGCCGCGACAGGGCTGGAAACACCATATATTTT. Amino acid sequence: CASSRDRAGNTIYF.

In DNA form, the CDR3 reads TGTGCCAGCAGCCCGTACAGGACAGCAACAGATACGCAGTATTTT. Translating gives CASSPYRTATDTQYF. The chain is built from TRBV27 and TRBJ2-3; D might be TRBD1 (6 bases). Germline CDR1 reads MNHEY; CDR2 reads SMNVEV (reference sequence). V dropped 6 bases and J dropped 3 bases, with 16 bases sitting between them. The CDR3 is 15 amino acids.

This clonotype was recorded a few times. The rearrangement joins TRBV6-1 to TRBJ2-5; unclear D gene. V was pared by 7 bases and J by 4 bases, with 16 bases between. This CDR3 comprises 14 residues. Germline-derived CDR1 and CDR2 are MNHNS and SASEGT. The CDR3 DNA reads as TGTGCCAGCAACAGAGTCAGGATGATAGAGACCCAGTACTTC. Its protein product is CASNRVRMIETQYF.

This clonotype appeared a few times. V and J are TRBV7-6 and TRBJ1-1; D perhaps matches TRBD1 (5 bases). The CDR3 has 15 residues. V shed 2 bases and J shed 1 base, with 11 bases lying between them. Germline CDR1 and CDR2: SGHVS and FNYEAQ. The CDR3 region is CASSLYGGANTEAFF. DNA of the CDR3: TGTGCCAGCAGCTTATACGGGGGAGCGAACACTGAAGCTTTCTTT.